This section outlines one T cell receptor beta chain sequence together with its context. Its antigen remains unknown. Assay: immunoSEQ multiplex PCR; the TCRdb copy retains only in-frame clones and omits some. The sample holds approximately 57,000 clones, just over 90% seen once. This sample was taken from a study of cytomegalovirus exposure and HLA in healthy donors. Study observations and caveats: Many donors shared some public TCRs, even though most TCR sequences were rare. Researchers reported that three CMV-associated chains were confirmed in vitro as CMV antigen-specific.

From germline, CDR1 is ENHRY and CDR2 SYGVKD. J lost 6 bases, V lost 8 bases, and 6 bases had no gene match. This CDR3 contains 13 residues. The source of this sequence is a woman in her late teens or twenties in good health and CMV-seronegative. Sequencing was done on a sample of PBMCs. V is TRBV10-3 and J is TRBJ1-5; the match to TRBD1 covers 8 bases. In DNA, the CDR3 is TGTGCCATCGGGGGACAGGTTGGTCAGCCCCAGCATTTT. Residues: CAIGGQVGQPQHF.